This TCR beta chain is drawn from a study of spatial heterogeneity in lung cancer. This clonotype was observed a handful of times. Germline V gene data show CDR1 as SEHNR and CDR2 as FQNEAQ (reference sequence). The V end was cut by 6 bases, the J end by 4 bases, with 16 bases between. This CDR3 spans 15 amino acids. Time point noted: sample taken at primary tumor resection. Without sorting, whole RNA was sequenced from tumor, nontumor lung or frozen PBMC. There were some 76 donors, all of them untreated patients with early-stage non-small cell lung cancer. Using its own MiXCR run on the 5' RACE reads, TCRdb lists one record per CDR3 protein. There are roughly 79,000 distinct CDR3 sequences in the sample; roughly 13% occur only once, and 4.6% lies in the top ten.

The specimen comprised PBMCs, sampled at surgery. The chain employs TRBV7-9 and TRBJ2-1; D is uncertain. The origin of this receptor is a male donor with early-stage non-small cell lung cancer. The CDR3 DNA reads as TGTGCCAGCAGTCCCGAAGGCCAGCCGTACAATGAGCAGTTCTTC. This translates into CASSPEGQPYNEQFF. Filled out from reference TRBV7-9 and TRBJ2-1, the complete variable domain reads DTGVSQNPRHKITKRGQNVTFRCDPISEHNRLYWYRQTLGQGPEFLTYFQNEAQLEKSRLLSDRFSAERPKGSFSTLEIQRTEQGDSAMYLCASSPEGQPYNEQFFGPGTRLTVL.